This TCR beta chain was documented in a study of blood T cell repertoires in COVID-19 (dated by TCRdb to between 2020 and 2021). Context from the whole study: Samples covering the acute and convalescent phases of COVID-19 were provided by collaborators in the United States, Italy and Spain. HLA class I and class II types, where available, came from metadata supplied by the sample provider rather than from assay-based typing. The material from the prospective study consisted of cDNA or gDNA derived from T cells, B-cell-depleted T cells, or PBMCs. A de-identified subject ID, COVID-19 status, age in years and sex were almost always included in the sample metadata. Samples came from the ongoing ImmuneRACE study (first 160 participants) plus 1,254 subjects from 6 global collaborators. The repertoires were released in a freely available public database intended as a resource for research on the immune response to SARS-CoV-2. Deeply sampled blood TCRbeta repertoires from subjects exposed to, actively infected with, or recovered from COVID-19 were included in the dataset.

Another Seattle source contributed samples from volunteer blood donors who had recovered from COVID-19. Collaborating institutions collected whole blood in K2EDTA tubes following their own protocols. For TCRbeta analysis, collaborators shipped samples in one of three forms: frozen whole blood, isolated PBMCs, or DNA extracted from either of those sample types. About this clone: The antigen this receptor binds is unknown. Base qualities were left out, and no much larger clone turns up one base away.

V is reduced by 6 bases and J by 5 bases, leaving a spacing of 8 bases between them. The CDR3 covers 12 residues, taking in both the cysteine and the phenylalanine. Only the CDR3 region is kept as DNA, spanning 36 bases read in frame from base 1. Points the paper makes about the study in general: The quantity of clinical and demographic metadata differed by source and by participant and was supplied without curation.

TCRbeta CDR3 regions were amplified from genomic DNA using the immunoSEQ Assay, a bias-controlled multiplex PCR. The original methods were these. The number of nucleated cells in each sample was estimated by amplification of reference gene primers within the assay. To quantify the absolute abundance of each unique TCRbeta CDR3 rearrangement, sequence reads were collapsed and filtered. For each sample, productive Simpson clonality was calculated as the square root of Simpson's diversity index across productive rearrangements. TCRdb took this table from immuneACCESS and kept in-frame rearrangements with V and J called. Such tables lack part of the clones; where checked against another copy, unresolved V genes explain under half of the gap, and the rest is unexplained. Clone size and V and J calls were adopted from that table, with D and trimming inferred from the DNA. This sample lists about 250,000 clones; nearly 90% were detected once. The ten biggest clones cover under 2.5% of the sample.

Sequencing input: peripheral blood. This clonotype originated in a woman aged 40 to 50 who had recovered from COVID-19. The chain uses TRBV12-3 or TRBV12-4 and TRBJ1-5, with the identity of the D gene unclear. The DNA is as follows: TGTGCCAGCAGCCCTATCTATCAGCCCCAGCATTTT. The resulting protein is CASSPIYQPQHF.